What follows are 18 T cell receptor beta chains derived from one specimen sequenced in a study of blood T cell repertoires in COVID-19. The data were produced by immunoSEQ multiplex PCR, yet TCRdb's version contains in-frame clones alone and is incomplete. Of 150,000 or so clones in the sample, about 79% were seen once. The sample consisted of peripheral blood. These receptors all stem from a woman at least 80 years old with acute or convalescent COVID-19.

The chain carries TRBV9 and TRBJ2-3; D is possibly TRBD1 (5 bases). Germline CDR1 SGDLS, CDR2 YYNGEE. Trimming took off 0 bases at V and 5 bases at J, with 13 bases between the two ends. The CDR3 has 15 residues. In DNA, the CDR3 is TGTGCCAGCAGCGTAGGTACTCTCAGGGAAGATACGCAGTATTTT. Its translation is CASSVGTLREDTQYF.

The chain recombines TRBV7-9 with TRBJ2-1; TRBD1 is a possible D gene (5 bases). CDR3 length: 15 amino acids. V was clipped by 5 bases and J by 0 bases, with 11 bases between them. Germline CDR1 SEHNR, CDR2 FQNEAQ (reference sequence). The CDR3 sequence: CASSPDRSSYNEQFF. DNA of the CDR3: TGTGCCAGCAGCCCTGACAGAAGCTCCTACAATGAGCAGTTCTTC.

As DNA, the CDR3 is TGTGCCAGCAGCCAAGTCGATAGGGGAGAGACCCAGTACTTC. Protein sequence: CASSQVDRGETQYF. The chain uses TRBV3-1 (or the pseudogene TRBV3-2) and TRBJ2-5; a possible D gene is TRBD1 (5 bases). The CDR3 sequence is 14 residues long. Trimming took off 1 base at V and 4 bases at J, with 10 bases between the two ends. The germline gives CDR1 LGHDT, CDR2 YNNKEL (reference sequence).

This sequence joins TRBV30 and TRBJ2-6, with D perhaps matching TRBD2 (5 bases). This CDR3 has 12 residues. Germline-derived CDR1 and CDR2 are GTSNPN and SVGIG (reference sequence). Trimming took off 2 bases at V and 10 bases at J, with 9 bases between the two ends. For the CDR3, the DNA is TGTGCCTGGAGTCCACGGGGTAACGTCCTGACTTTC. Translated, it gives CAWSPRGNVLTF.

The J gene is TRBJ1-1, the V gene TRBV10-2, with no clear D. Germline-derived CDR1 and CDR2 are WSHSY and SAAADI. Trimming pared 6 bases from V and 1 base from J, leaving 6 bases between. The CDR3 runs to 12 residues. The CDR3: CASRGGNTEAFF. In DNA form, the CDR3 reads TGCGCCAGCAGGGGAGGGAACACTGAAGCTTTCTTT.

The chain has TRBV6-2 or TRBV6-3 and TRBJ1-1; D is ambiguous. Germline-derived CDR1 and CDR2 are MNHEY and SVGEGT. The CDR3 runs to 11 residues. Deletions cut 5 bases from V and 10 bases from J, with 11 bases between. The CDR3 nucleotides are TGTGCCAGCAGTGACCGGCCGGGAGCTTTCTTT. This gives the protein CASSDRPGAFF.

This clone was counted a single time. The rearrangement uses TRBV7-2 and TRBJ2-6, with TRBD1 identical over 10 bases. The CDR3 totals 18 residues. Germline CDR1 is SGHTA and CDR2 is FQGNSA. Trimming took 1 base from V and 0 from J; bases not matched to a gene: 3. CDR3 bases: TGTGCCAGCAGCTTAGAAGGGACAGGGGACTCTGGGGCCAACGTCCTGACTTTC. Amino acids: CASSLEGTGDSGANVLTF.

The CDR3 loop reads CASSFGQGIGQYF. The CDR3, as DNA: TGTGCCAGCAGCTTCGGACAGGGGATTGGGCAGTACTTC. This chain connects TRBV7-9 to TRBJ2-7, with TRBD1 matching over 9 bases. Germline V gene data show CDR1 as SEHNR and CDR2 as FQNEAQ (reference sequence). The ends lost 3 bases at V and 9 bases at J; junction bases unmatched: 6. The CDR3 is made up of 13 amino acids. Supplemented by reference TRBV7-9 and TRBJ2-7, the full variable domain reads DTGVSQNPRHKITKRGQNVTFRCDPISEHNRLYWYRQTLGQGPEFLTYFQNEAQLEKSRLLSDRFSAERPKGSFSTLEIQRTEQGDSAMYLCASSFGQGIGQYFGPGTRLTVT.

This clone was picked up one time. J is TRBJ2-7 and V is TRBV19, with D possibly being TRBD1 (5 bases). V gave up 4 bases and J gave up 6 bases, with 16 bases separating them. The CDR3 loop spans 14 amino acids. From germline, CDR1 is LNHDA and CDR2 SQIVND (reference sequence). CDR3 DNA: TGTGCCAGTAGTACCCTTGGCAGGGTAGGCGAGCAGTACTTC. Translated: CASSTLGRVGEQYF. The complete variable domain, with remaining parts taken from reference TRBV19 and TRBJ2-7, reads DGGITQSPKYLFRKEGQNVTLSCEQNLNHDAMYWYRQDPGQGLRLIYYSQIVNDFQKGDIAEGYSVSREKKESFPLTVTSAQKNPTAFYLCASSTLGRVGEQYFGPGTRLTVT.

The chain combines TRBV9 with TRBJ1-4; TRBD1 aligns across 7 bases. The junction had 9 bases not matched to a gene; V was cut back by 0 bases and J by 7 bases. The germline CDR1 and CDR2 sequences are SGDLS and YYNGEE. The CDR3 spans 16 residues. The CDR3 loop reads CASSVGGAGGTEKLFF. The CDR3 nucleotides read TGTGCCAGCAGCGTAGGAGGGGCAGGGGGGACTGAAAAACTGTTTTTT. The full variable domain, its missing parts supplied by reference TRBV9 and TRBJ1-4, is DSGVTQTPKHLITATGQRVTLRCSPRSGDLSVYWYQQSLDQGLQFLIQYYNGEERAKGNILERFSAQQFPDLHSELNLSSLELGDSALYFCASSVGGAGGTEKLFFGSGTQLSVL.

The chain has TRBV4-1 and TRBJ1-5; D may be TRBD1 (5 bases). This CDR3 comprises 17 residues. V gave up 4 bases and J gave up 3 bases, with 19 bases separating them. Germline-derived CDR1 and CDR2 are MGHRA and YSYEKL. CDR3 DNA sequence: TGCGCCAGCAGCCTGTCCCCCCAAGGGGCGAACAATCAGCCCCAGCATTTT. Translation gives CASSLSPQGANNQPQHF.

This CDR3 is CASSLDLSSGGPGADTQYF. The DNA for the CDR3 is TGTGCCAGCAGCTTAGATCTGTCTAGCGGGGGCCCCGGGGCAGATACGCAGTATTTT. V is TRBV7-2 and J is TRBJ2-3; 10 bases map to TRBD2. Germline V lookup: CDR1 SGHTA, CDR2 FQGNSA. CDR3 length equals 19 residues. J lost 4 bases, V lost 1 base, and 14 bases had no gene match.

The genes are TRBV7-2 and TRBJ1-1; perhaps TRBD1 as D (6 bases). Germline lookup yields CDR1 SGHTA and CDR2 FQGNSA. Trimming shortened V by 5 bases and J by 0 bases, and 13 bases separated the two germline ends. This CDR3 contains 15 residues. In DNA form, the CDR3 reads TGTGCCAGCAGCGTACAGGGAGTAGTGAACACTGAAGCTTTCTTT. Its translation: CASSVQGVVNTEAFF.

This chain uses TRBV11-2 with TRBJ1-2; 7 bases align to TRBD1. The V segment lost 5 bases and the J segment 5 bases; nucleotides outside the gene matches: 5. In germline, CDR1 is SGHAT, CDR2 FQNNGV. The CDR3 spans 13 residues. The CDR3 DNA sequence: TGTGCCAGCAGCCCGACAGGGTATTATGGCTACACCTTC. Its protein product is CASSPTGYYGYTF.

The chain is built from TRBV2 and TRBJ1-2; D not certain. Germline CDR1 and CDR2: SNHLY and FYNNEI. Trimming pared 6 bases from V and 7 bases from J, leaving 9 bases between. The CDR3 loop spans 11 amino acids. The CDR3, as DNA: TGTGCCAGCAGAGAGATCCTTGGCTACACCTTC. Its protein is CASREILGYTF.

The DNA for the CDR3 is TGTGCCAGCAGTTTGGGCGGAAACACCATATATTTT. This gives the protein CASSLGGNTIYF. This rearrangement joins TRBV12-3 or TRBV12-4 to TRBJ1-3; D gene unclear. The V end was cut by 3 bases, the J end by 4 bases, with 4 bases between. There are 12 residues in the CDR3.

The V gene is TRBV28, the J gene TRBJ1-2; D remains ambiguous. The germline gives CDR1 MDHEN, CDR2 SYDVKM. V was trimmed by 7 bases and J by 5 bases, leaving 11 bases between them. This CDR3 contains 12 residues. CDR3 region: CASIAGEYGYTF. In DNA form, the CDR3 reads TGTGCCAGCATCGCCGGGGAATATGGCTACACCTTC.

In this sample, this clone turned up once. The chain links TRBV5-1 to TRBJ1-2; TRBD1 might be the D (5 bases). This CDR3 region has 16 residues. Germline V CDR1 and CDR2: SGHRS, YFSETQ. V was shortened by 4 bases and J by 6 bases, with 22 bases between the two germline ends. The CDR3 DNA follows: TGCGCCAGCAGCCCCACGACCAGAAAACAACAGGATGGCTACACCTTC. This gives the protein CASSPTTRKQQDGYTF.